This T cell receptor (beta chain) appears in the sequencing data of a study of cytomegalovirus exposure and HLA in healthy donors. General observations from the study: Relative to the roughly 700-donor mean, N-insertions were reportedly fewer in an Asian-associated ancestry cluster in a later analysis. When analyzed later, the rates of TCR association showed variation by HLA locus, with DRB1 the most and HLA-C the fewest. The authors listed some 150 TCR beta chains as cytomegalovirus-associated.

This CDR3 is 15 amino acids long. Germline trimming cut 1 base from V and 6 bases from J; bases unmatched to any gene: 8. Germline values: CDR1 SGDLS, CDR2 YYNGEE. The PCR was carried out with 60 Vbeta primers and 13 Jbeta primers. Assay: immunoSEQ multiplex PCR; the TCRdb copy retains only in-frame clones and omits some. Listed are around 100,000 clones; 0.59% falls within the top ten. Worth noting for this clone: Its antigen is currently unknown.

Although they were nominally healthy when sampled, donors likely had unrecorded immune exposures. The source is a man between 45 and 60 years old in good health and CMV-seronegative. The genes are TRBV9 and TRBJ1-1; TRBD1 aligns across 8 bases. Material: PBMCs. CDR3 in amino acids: CASSVRQGKGAEAFF. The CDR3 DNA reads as TGTGCCAGCAGCGTACGACAGGGGAAGGGCGCTGAAGCTTTCTTT.